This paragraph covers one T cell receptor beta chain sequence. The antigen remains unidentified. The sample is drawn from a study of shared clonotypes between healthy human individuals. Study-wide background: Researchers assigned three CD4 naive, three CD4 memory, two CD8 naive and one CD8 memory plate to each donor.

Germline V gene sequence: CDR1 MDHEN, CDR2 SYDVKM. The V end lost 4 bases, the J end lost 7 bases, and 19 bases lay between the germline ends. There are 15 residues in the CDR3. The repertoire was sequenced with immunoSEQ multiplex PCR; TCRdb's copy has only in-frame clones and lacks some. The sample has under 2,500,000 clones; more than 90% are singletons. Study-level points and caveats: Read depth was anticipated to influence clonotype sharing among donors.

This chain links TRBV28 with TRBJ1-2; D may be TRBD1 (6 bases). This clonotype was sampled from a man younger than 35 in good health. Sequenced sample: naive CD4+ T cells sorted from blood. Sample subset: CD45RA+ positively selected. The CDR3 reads CASSSSPETGFGYTF. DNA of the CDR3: TGTGCCAGCAGTTCATCTCCCGAGACAGGATTTGGCTACACCTTC.